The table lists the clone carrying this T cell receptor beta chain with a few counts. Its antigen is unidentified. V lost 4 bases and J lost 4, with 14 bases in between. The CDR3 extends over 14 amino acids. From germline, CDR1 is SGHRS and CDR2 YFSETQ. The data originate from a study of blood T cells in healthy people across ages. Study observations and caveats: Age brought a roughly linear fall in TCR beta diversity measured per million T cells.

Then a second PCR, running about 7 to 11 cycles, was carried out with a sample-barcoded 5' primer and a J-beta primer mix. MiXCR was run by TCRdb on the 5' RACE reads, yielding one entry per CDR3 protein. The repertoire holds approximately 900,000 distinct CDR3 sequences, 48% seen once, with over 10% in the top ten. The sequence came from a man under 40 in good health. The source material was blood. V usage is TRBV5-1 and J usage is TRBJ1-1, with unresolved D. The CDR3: CASSDTGSPTEAFF. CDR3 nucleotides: TGCGCCAGCAGCGATACGGGGAGCCCCACTGAAGCTTTCTTT.